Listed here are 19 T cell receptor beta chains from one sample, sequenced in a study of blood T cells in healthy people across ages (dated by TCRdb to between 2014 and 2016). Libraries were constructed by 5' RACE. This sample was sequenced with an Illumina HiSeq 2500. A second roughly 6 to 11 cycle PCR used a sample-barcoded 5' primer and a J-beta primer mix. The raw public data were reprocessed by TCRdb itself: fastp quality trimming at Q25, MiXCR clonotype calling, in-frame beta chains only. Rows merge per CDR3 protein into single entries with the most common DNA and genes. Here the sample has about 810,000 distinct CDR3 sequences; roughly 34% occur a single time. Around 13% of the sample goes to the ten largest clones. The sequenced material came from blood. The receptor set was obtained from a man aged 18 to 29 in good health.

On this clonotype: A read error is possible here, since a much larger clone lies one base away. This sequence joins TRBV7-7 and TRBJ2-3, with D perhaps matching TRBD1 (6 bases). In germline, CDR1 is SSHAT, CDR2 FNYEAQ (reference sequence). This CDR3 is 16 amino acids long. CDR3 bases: TGTGCCGGCAGCTTAGCAGGGGCGGGCAGCACAGATACGCAGTATTTT. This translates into CAGSLAGAGSTDTQYF.

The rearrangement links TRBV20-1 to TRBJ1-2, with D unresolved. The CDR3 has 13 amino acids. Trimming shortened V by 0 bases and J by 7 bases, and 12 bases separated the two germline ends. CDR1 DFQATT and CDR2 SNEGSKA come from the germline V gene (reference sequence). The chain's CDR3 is CSARDLAQPGYTF. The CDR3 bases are TGCAGTGCTAGAGATCTGGCCCAGCCTGGCTACACCTTC.

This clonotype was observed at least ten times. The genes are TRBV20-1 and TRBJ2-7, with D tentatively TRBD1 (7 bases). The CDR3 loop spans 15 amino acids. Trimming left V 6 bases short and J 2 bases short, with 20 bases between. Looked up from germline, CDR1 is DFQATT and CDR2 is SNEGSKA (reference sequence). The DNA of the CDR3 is TGCAGTGCCACCGGGACAGCTAGCGAAGCCTACGAGCAGTACTTC. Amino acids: CSATGTASEAYEQYF.

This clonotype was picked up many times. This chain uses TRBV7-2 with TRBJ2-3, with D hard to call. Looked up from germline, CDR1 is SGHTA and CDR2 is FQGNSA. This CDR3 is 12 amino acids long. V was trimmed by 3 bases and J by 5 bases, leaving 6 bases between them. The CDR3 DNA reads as TGTGCCAGCAGCTTGGCTGTAGATACGCAGTATTTT. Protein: CASSLAVDTQYF.

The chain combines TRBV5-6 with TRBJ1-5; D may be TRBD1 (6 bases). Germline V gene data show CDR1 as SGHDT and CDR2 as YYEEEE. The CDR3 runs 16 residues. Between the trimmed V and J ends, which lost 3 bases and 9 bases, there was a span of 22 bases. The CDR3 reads CASSYGGRRARPPQHF. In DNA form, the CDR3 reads TGTGCCAGCAGCTACGGGGGGCGCAGGGCTCGTCCGCCCCAGCATTTT.

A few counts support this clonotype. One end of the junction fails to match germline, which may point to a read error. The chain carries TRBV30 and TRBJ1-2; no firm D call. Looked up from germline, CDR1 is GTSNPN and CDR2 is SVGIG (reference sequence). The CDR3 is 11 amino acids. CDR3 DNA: TGTGCCGGGAGTGGATTGGGGGGCTACACCTTC. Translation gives CAGSGLGGYTF.

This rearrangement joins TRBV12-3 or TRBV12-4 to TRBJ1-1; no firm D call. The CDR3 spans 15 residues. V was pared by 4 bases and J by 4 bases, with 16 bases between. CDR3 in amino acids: CASSYGPWVGTEAFF. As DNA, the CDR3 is TGTGCCAGCAGTTACGGGCCCTGGGTGGGCACTGAAGCTTTCTTT.

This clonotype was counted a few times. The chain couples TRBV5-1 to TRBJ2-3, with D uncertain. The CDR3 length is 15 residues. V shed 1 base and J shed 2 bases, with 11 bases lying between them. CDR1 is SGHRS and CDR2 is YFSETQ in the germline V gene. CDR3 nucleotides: TGCGCCAGCAGCTTGCTGGTCTCAAACACAGATACGCAGTATTTT. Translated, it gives CASSLLVSNTDTQYF. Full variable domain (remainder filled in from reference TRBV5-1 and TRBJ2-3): KAGVTQTPRYLIKTRGQQVTLSCSPISGHRSVSWYQQTPGQGLQFLFEYFSETQRNKGNFPGRFSGRQFSNSRSEMNVSTLELGDSALYLCASSLLVSNTDTQYFGPGTRLTVL.

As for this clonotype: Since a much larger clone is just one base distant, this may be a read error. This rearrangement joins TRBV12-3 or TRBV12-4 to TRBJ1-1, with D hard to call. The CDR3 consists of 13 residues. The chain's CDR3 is CARSLAPGTEAFF. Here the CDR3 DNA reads TGTGCCCGCAGTTTAGCGCCGGGAACTGAAGCTTTCTTT.

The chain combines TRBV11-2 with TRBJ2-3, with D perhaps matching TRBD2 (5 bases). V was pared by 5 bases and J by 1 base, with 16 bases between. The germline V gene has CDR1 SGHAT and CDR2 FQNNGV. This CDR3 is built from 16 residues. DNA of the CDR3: TGTGCCAGCAGCCCCCGGACTTACCAACGCACAGATACGCAGTATTTT. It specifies CASSPRTYQRTDTQYF.

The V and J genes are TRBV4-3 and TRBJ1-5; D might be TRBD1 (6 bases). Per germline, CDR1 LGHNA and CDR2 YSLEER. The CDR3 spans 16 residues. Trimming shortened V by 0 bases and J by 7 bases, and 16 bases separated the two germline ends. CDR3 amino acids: CASSQDKGTKSQPQHF. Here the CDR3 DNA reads TGCGCCAGCAGCCAAGATAAGGGGACAAAGAGCCAGCCCCAGCATTTT.

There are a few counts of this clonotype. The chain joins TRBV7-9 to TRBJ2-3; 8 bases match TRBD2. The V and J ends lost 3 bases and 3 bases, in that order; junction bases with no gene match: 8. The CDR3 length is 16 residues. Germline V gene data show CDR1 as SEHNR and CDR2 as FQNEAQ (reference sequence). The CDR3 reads CASSFREGDRTDTQYF. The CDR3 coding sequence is TGTGCCAGCAGCTTCCGGGAGGGGGATCGTACAGATACGCAGTATTTT.

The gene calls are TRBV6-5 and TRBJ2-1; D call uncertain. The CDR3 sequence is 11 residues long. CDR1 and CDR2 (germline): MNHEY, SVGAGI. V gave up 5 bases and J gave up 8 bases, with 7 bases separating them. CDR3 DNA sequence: TGTGCCAGCAGTAATTACGATGAGCAGTTCTTC. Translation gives CASSNYDEQFF.

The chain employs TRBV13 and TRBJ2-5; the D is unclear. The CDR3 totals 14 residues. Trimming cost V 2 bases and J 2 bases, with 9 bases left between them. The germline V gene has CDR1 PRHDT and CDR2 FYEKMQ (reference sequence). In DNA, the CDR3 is TGTGCCAGCAGCTTAATTTTGGAGCAAGAGACCCAGTACTTC. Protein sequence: CASSLILEQETQYF.

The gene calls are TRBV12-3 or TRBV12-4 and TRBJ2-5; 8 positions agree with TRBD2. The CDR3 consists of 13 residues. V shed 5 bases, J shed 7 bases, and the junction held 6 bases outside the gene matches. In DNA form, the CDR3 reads TGTGCCAGCAGTCCGATAGCGGGGTGGACCCAGTACTTC. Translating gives CASSPIAGWTQYF.

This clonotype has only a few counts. As DNA, the CDR3 is TGTGCCAGCAGCCCCCGGGACAGGGCCCCTGAAGCTTTCTTT. Protein product: CASSPRDRAPEAFF. The J gene is TRBJ1-1, the V gene TRBV7-9, with 9 nucleotides matching TRBD1. The V segment lost 5 bases and the J segment 6 bases; nucleotides outside the gene matches: 7. This CDR3 has 14 amino acids. Germline V gene lookup returns CDR1 SEHNR and CDR2 FQNEAQ (reference sequence). The whole variable domain, filled in from reference TRBV7-9 and TRBJ1-1, reads DTGVSQNPRHKITKRGQNVTFRCDPISEHNRLYWYRQTLGQGPEFLTYFQNEAQLEKSRLLSDRFSAERPKGSFSTLEIQRTEQGDSAMYLCASSPRDRAPEAFFGQGTRLTVV.

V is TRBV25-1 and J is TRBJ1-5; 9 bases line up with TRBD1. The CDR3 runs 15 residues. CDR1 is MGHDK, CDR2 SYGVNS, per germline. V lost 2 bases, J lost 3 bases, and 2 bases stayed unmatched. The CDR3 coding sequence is TGTGCCAGCAGTGAAGGACAGGGGATCAATCAGCCCCAGCATTTT. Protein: CASSEGQGINQPQHF.

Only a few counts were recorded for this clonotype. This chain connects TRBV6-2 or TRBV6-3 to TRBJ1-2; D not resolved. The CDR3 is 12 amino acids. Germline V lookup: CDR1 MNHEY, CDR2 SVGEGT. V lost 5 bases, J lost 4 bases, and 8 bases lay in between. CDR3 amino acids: CASSAGIYGYTF. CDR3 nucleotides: TGTGCCAGCAGTGCCGGGATCTATGGCTACACCTTC.

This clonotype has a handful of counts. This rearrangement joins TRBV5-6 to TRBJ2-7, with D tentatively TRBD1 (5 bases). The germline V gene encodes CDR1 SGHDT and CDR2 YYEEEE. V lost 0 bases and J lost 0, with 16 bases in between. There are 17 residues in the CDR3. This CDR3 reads CASSLVQGSSYSYEQYF. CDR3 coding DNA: TGTGCCAGCAGCTTGGTTCAGGGATCCTCCTACTCCTACGAGCAGTACTTC.